The 19 T cell receptor beta chains reported below all come from one sample, sequenced in a study of Ad26.COV2.S vaccination and SARS-CoV-2 variants (dated by TCRdb to about 2021). The time point label, as the study defines it: individuals recovered from natural SARS-CoV-2 infection. The method was the immunoSEQ multiplex PCR assay. What TCRdb holds here is the immuneACCESS table cut down to in-frame rearrangements. Part of the clones is not present; checked against another copy, under half of the missing clones reflect an unresolved V gene, and the others are unexplained. A total of 43,000 or so clones appear in this sample, 65% to 90% of them only once. Around 47% of the sample belongs to the ten largest clones. Sequences were derived from peripheral blood, sampled after recovery from COVID-19. Receptors were obtained from a human donor who had recovered from COVID-19.

The gene calls are TRBV9 and TRBJ2-3, with TRBD2 matching 8 bases. The CDR3 length is 15 residues. From germline, CDR1 is SGDLS and CDR2 YYNGEE. Trimming removed 4 bases from V and 2 bases from J; junction bases left unmatched: 6. CDR3 sequence: CASSPGLAITDTQYF. In nucleotides, the CDR3 is TGTGCCAGCAGCCCCGGACTAGCCATCACAGATACGCAGTATTTT. Using reference TRBV9 and TRBJ2-3 for the parts outside the CDR3, the full variable domain is DSGVTQTPKHLITATGQRVTLRCSPRSGDLSVYWYQQSLDQGLQFLIQYYNGEERAKGNILERFSAQQFPDLHSELNLSSLELGDSALYFCASSPGLAITDTQYFGPGTRLTVL.

The rearrangement uses TRBV5-4 and TRBJ1-1; possible D gene TRBD1, 6 bases. Germline-derived CDR1 and CDR2 are SGHNT and YYREEE (reference sequence). The CDR3 runs 16 residues. Trimming left V 5 bases short and J 0 bases short, with 17 bases between. CDR3 bases: TGTGCCAGCAGTCCTTGGGGGGCTGGAATGAACACTGAAGCTTTCTTT. Translation: CASSPWGAGMNTEAFF.

V usage is TRBV4-2 and J usage is TRBJ1-1; TRBD1 agrees at 7 bases. The CDR3 totals 15 residues. V shed 7 bases, J shed 7 bases, and the junction held 15 bases outside the gene matches. CDR1 and CDR2 from the germline V gene are LGHNA and YNFKEQ. The CDR3 reads CASTRTGDLLGEAFF. In nucleotides, the CDR3 is TGTGCCAGCACCAGGACAGGAGATCTTCTTGGTGAAGCTTTCTTT.

This clone occurred a few times. The rearrangement joins TRBV11-2 to TRBJ1-1; the match to TRBD1 covers 7 bases. The germline V gene has CDR1 SGHAT and CDR2 FQNNGV. The V and J ends lost 5 bases and 4 bases, in that order; junction bases with no gene match: 10. This CDR3 has 15 residues. The CDR3: CASSGGGGLGTEAFF. Written as DNA, the CDR3 is TGTGCCAGCAGCGGGGGAGGGGGCTTGGGCACTGAAGCTTTCTTT.

V usage is TRBV20-1 and J usage is TRBJ1-5; 8 nucleotides line up with TRBD1. The CDR3 extends over 14 amino acids. The junction had 9 bases not matched to a gene; V was cut back by 3 bases and J by 8 bases. In germline, CDR1 is DFQATT, CDR2 SNEGSKA (reference sequence). The CDR3 DNA sequence: TGCAGTGCTAGTCCCGGGACAGGTAGGGAGCCCCAGCATTTT. Translated, it gives CSASPGTGREPQHF.

This clone was observed a handful of times. The V gene is TRBV5-8, the J gene TRBJ2-2, with D possibly being TRBD1 (5 bases). The CDR3 consists of 15 residues. V was cut by 4 bases and J by 7 bases, with 17 bases left in between. In germline, CDR1 is SGHTS, CDR2 YDEGEE. CDR3 nucleotides: TGTGCCAGCAGCGTGATGGGGCTGGGCCACGGGGAGCTGTTTTTT. Translated: CASSVMGLGHGELFF.

V usage is TRBV30 and J usage is TRBJ2-7; 9 nucleotides match TRBD1. This CDR3 spans 14 amino acids. J gave up 5 bases and V 1 base, and 6 bases lay outside the gene matches. The germline CDR1 and CDR2 sequences are GTSNPN and SVGIG (reference sequence). CDR3: CAWSAGTGLDEQYV. The CDR3 DNA sequence: TGTGCCTGGAGTGCCGGGACAGGGTTGGACGAGCAGTACGTC.

The chain employs TRBV9 and TRBJ2-7, with a tentative D call TRBD2 (7 bases). The CDR3 runs 15 residues. CDR1 SGDLS and CDR2 YYNGEE come from the germline V gene. The V end was cut by 2 bases, the J end by 5 bases, with 17 bases between. The CDR3 is CASSVEGGIKDEQYV. Here the CDR3 DNA reads TGTGCCAGCAGCGTCGAGGGGGGGATAAAGGACGAGCAGTACGTC.

The chain joins TRBV4-1 to TRBJ1-1; D unresolved. CDR1 MGHRA and CDR2 YSYEKL come from the germline V gene. Trimming pared 2 bases from V and 0 bases from J, leaving 7 bases between. The CDR3 is 14 amino acids. The chain's CDR3 is CASSQTAMNTEAFF. The CDR3 DNA reads as TGCGCCAGCAGCCAAACAGCCATGAACACTGAAGCTTTCTTT.

CDR3 nucleotides: TGTGCCAGCAGTTTCGGGGGAGGTGGCTACACCTTC. Encoded protein: CASSFGGGGYTF. The chain combines TRBV12-3 or TRBV12-4 with TRBJ1-2; possibly TRBD1 for D (5 bases). The CDR3 runs to 12 residues. The V end lost 3 bases, the J end lost 7 bases, and 9 bases lay between the germline ends.

The chain uses TRBV3-1 (or the pseudogene TRBV3-2) and TRBJ2-7, with 7 bases identical to TRBD1. The CDR3 has 14 amino acids. Germline V lookup: CDR1 LGHDT, CDR2 YNNKEL (reference sequence). Unmatched junction bases numbered 8, after V lost 6 bases and J lost 3 bases. The CDR3 DNA reads as TGTGCCAGCAGTCTGACAGGGTTCAACTACGAGCAGTACTTC. Translation gives CASSLTGFNYEQYF.

The rearrangement uses TRBV5-1 and TRBJ1-1, with TRBD1 identical over 9 bases. Germline-derived CDR1 and CDR2 are SGHRS and YFSETQ. This CDR3 has 15 residues. V was pared by 4 bases and J by 7 bases, with 11 bases of the junction left unmatched. The CDR3 here is CASSPREDRGGEAFF. Here the CDR3 DNA reads TGCGCCAGCAGCCCGAGAGAGGACAGGGGAGGTGAAGCTTTCTTT.

The CDR3 loop reads CASSQDLIQASGANVLTF. The CDR3 bases are TGCGCCAGCAGCCAAGATCTGATACAGGCCTCTGGGGCCAACGTCCTGACTTTC. V usage is TRBV4-1 and J usage is TRBJ2-6, with a weak D call TRBD1 (5 bases). CDR3 length: 18 residues. Germline V gene data show CDR1 as MGHRA and CDR2 as YSYEKL. The V and J ends lost 0 bases and 0 bases respectively, with 12 bases between them.

The genes are TRBV5-1 and TRBJ2-2; D is undetermined. CDR1 SGHRS and CDR2 YFSETQ come from the germline V gene. The CDR3 extends over 14 amino acids. Trimming shortened V by 1 base and J by 1 base, and 5 bases separated the two germline ends. The CDR3 coding sequence is TGCGCCAGCAGCTTGCCAGGGAACACCGGGGAGCTGTTTTTT. It encodes CASSLPGNTGELFF.

The V call is TRBV5-1, the J call TRBJ2-2; the match to TRBD1 covers 7 bases. The CDR3 spans 16 residues. Germline values: CDR1 SGHRS, CDR2 YFSETQ. V shed 0 bases and J 9 bases; nucleotides not matched to a gene: 11. The CDR3 sequence is CASSLGQGYSSRELFF. The CDR3 DNA is TGCGCCAGCAGCTTGGGACAGGGCTATTCGTCGAGGGAGCTGTTTTTT.

This clone was picked up one time. The chain carries TRBV7-9 and TRBJ1-3, with unresolved D. Germline V gene sequence: CDR1 SEHNR, CDR2 FQNEAQ (reference sequence). The CDR3 totals 12 residues. Between the trimmed V and J ends, which lost 5 bases and 4 bases, there was a span of 6 bases. The CDR3 loop reads CASSPQGNTIYF. The CDR3 DNA reads as TGTGCCAGCAGCCCCCAGGGAAACACCATATATTTT. Looking up the rest from reference TRBV7-9 and TRBJ1-3 gives the full variable domain: DTGVSQNPRHKITKRGQNVTFRCDPISEHNRLYWYRQTLGQGPEFLTYFQNEAQLEKSRLLSDRFSAERPKGSFSTLEIQRTEQGDSAMYLCASSPQGNTIYFGEGSWLTVV.

This clone was observed a few times. The V gene is TRBV18, the J gene TRBJ1-4; a possible D gene is TRBD1 (5 bases). The CDR3 extends over 14 amino acids. From germline, CDR1 is KGHSH and CDR2 LQKENI. V was cut by 3 bases and J by 7 bases, with 12 bases left in between. CDR3 sequence (DNA): TGTGCCAGCTCACCTAGGAGGGGAGGTGAAAAACTGTTTTTT. Translating it yields CASSPRRGGEKLFF. Full variable domain (outside the CDR3, taken from reference TRBV18 and TRBJ1-4): NAGVMQNPRHLVRRRGQEARLRCSPMKGHSHVYWYRQLPEEGLKFMVYLQKENIIDESGMPKERFSAEFPKEGPSILRIQQVVRGDSAAYFCASSPRRGGEKLFFGSGTQLSVL.

This clone occurred a few times. The V call is TRBV2, the J call TRBJ1-3; D unresolved. Germline V gene sequence: CDR1 SNHLY, CDR2 FYNNEI. Trimming took 5 bases from V and 1 from J, leaving 6 bases between them. This CDR3 spans 13 amino acids. The CDR3 region has the DNA TGTGCCAGCAGTTTGGGTTCTGGAAACACCATATATTTT. Its protein product is CASSLGSGNTIYF.

The J gene is TRBJ2-1, the V gene TRBV19; no firm D call. CDR1 is LNHDA and CDR2 is SQIVND in the germline V gene (reference sequence). V gave up 3 bases and J gave up 8 bases, with 14 bases separating them. This CDR3 contains 14 residues. The CDR3 is CASSMRPASDEQFF. The CDR3 nucleotides read TGTGCCAGTAGTATGAGGCCAGCTTCGGATGAGCAGTTCTTC.